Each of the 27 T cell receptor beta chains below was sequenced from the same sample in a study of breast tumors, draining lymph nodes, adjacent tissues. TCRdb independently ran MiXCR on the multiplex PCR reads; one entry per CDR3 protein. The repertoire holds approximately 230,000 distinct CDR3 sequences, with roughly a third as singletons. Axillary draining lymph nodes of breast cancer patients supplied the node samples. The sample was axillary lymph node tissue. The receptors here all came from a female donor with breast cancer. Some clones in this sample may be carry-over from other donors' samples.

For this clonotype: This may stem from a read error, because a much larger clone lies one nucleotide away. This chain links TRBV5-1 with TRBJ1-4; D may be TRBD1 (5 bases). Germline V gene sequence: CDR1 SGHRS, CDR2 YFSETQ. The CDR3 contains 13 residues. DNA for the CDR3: TGCGCCAGCAGCCAGGACCTGGGGGAAAACCTGTTTTTT. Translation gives CASSQDLGENLFF.

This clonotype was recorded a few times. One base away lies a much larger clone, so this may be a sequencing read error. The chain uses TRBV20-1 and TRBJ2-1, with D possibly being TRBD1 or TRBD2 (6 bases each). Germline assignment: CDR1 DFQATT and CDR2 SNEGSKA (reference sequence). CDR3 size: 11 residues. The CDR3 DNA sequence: TGCAGTGCTAGGGACTACAGGGAGCAGTCCTTC. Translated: CSARDYREQSF.

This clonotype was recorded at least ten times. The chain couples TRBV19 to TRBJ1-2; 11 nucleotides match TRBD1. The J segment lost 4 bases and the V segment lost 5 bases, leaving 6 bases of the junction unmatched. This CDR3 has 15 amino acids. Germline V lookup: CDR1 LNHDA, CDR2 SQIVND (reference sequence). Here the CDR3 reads CASSPRTGGSYGYTF. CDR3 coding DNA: TGTGCCAGTAGTCCGAGGACAGGGGGCTCCTATGGCTACACCTTC. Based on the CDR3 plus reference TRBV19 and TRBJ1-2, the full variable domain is DGGITQSPKYLFRKEGQNVTLSCEQNLNHDAMYWYRQDPGQGLRLIYYSQIVNDFQKGDIAEGYSVSREKKESFPLTVTSAQKNPTAFYLCASSPRTGGSYGYTFGSGTRLTVV.

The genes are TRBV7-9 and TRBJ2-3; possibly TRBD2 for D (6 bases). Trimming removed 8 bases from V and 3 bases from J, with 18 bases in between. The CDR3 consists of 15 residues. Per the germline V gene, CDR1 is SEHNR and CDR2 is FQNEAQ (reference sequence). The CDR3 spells CASDGGLRVTDTQYF. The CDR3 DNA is TGTGCCAGCGATGGAGGGCTCCGGGTTACAGATACGCAGTATTTT.

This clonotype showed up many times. The chain's CDR3 is CASSAGLGGETQYF. CDR3 DNA: TGTGCCAGCAGCGCGGGACTTGGGGGTGAGACCCAGTACTTC. The chain joins TRBV9 to TRBJ2-5; a possible D gene is TRBD2 (6 bases). Trimming took off 3 bases at V and 5 bases at J, with 14 bases between the two ends. This CDR3 contains 14 residues. Germline V CDR1 and CDR2: SGDLS, YYNGEE.

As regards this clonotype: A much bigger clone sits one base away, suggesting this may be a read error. The DNA for the CDR3 is TGTGCCAGCAGCGGCACAGGACTGGGGCAGTACTTC. Its translation: CASSGTGLGQYF. The chain is built from TRBV9 and TRBJ2-7; D could derive from TRBD1 or TRBD2 (5 bases each). In germline, CDR1 is SGDLS, CDR2 YYNGEE. The germline V and J ends were trimmed by 3 bases and 9 bases, with 13 bases remaining between them. The CDR3 totals 12 residues.

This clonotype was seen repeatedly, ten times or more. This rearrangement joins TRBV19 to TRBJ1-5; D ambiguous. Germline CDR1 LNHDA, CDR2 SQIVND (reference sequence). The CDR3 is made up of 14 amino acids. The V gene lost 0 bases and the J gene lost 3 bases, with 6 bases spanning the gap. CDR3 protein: CASSIEGYNQPQHF. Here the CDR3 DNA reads TGTGCCAGTAGTATAGAAGGGTACAATCAGCCCCAGCATTTT.

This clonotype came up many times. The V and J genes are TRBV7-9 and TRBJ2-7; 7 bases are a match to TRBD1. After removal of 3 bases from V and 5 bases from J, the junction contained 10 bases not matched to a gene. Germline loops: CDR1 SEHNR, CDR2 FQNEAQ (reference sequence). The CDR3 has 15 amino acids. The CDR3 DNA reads TGTGCCAGCAGCTTCATAAGACAGGGATTAGACGAGCAGTACTTC. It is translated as CASSFIRQGLDEQYF. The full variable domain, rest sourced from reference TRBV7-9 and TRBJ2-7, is DTGVSQNPRHKITKRGQNVTFRCDPISEHNRLYWYRQTLGQGPEFLTYFQNEAQLEKSRLLSDRFSAERPKGSFSTLEIQRTEQGDSAMYLCASSFIRQGLDEQYFGPGTRLTVT.

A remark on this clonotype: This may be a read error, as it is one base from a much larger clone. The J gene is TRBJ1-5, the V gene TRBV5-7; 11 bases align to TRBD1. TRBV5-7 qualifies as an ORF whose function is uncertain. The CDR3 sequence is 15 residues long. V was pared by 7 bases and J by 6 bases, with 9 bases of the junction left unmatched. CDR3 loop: CASGTRTGGRQPQHF. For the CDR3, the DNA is TGTGCCAGCGGGACCAGGACAGGGGGCCGTCAGCCCCAGCATTTT.

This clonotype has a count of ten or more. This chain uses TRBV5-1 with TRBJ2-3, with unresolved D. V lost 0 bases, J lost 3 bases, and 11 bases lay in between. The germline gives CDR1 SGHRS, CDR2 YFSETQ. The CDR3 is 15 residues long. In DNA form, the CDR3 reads TGCGCCAGCAGCTTGGTGGAGCTAGAAACAGATACGCAGTATTTT. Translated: CASSLVELETDTQYF.

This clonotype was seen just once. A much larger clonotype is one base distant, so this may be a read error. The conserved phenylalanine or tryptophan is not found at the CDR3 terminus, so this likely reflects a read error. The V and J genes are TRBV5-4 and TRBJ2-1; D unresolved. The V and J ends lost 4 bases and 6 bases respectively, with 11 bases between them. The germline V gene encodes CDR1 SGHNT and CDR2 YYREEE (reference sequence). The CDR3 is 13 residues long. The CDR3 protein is CASSPYNANEQFS. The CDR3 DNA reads TGTGCCAGCAGCCCGTACAATGCCAATGAGCAGTTCTCC.

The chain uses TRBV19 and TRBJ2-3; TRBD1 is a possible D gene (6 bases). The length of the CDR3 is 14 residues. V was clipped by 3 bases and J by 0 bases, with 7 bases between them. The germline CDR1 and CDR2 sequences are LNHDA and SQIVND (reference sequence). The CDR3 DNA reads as TGTGCCAGTAGTATTCAGGGGAGCACAGATACGCAGTATTTT. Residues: CASSIQGSTDTQYF.

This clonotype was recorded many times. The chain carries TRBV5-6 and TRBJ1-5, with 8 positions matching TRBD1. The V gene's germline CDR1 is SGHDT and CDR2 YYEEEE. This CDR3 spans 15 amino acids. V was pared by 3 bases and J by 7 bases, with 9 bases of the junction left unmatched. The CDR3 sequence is CASSSDRGFGQPQHF. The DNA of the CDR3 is TGTGCCAGCAGCTCAGACAGGGGTTTCGGGCAGCCCCAGCATTTT.

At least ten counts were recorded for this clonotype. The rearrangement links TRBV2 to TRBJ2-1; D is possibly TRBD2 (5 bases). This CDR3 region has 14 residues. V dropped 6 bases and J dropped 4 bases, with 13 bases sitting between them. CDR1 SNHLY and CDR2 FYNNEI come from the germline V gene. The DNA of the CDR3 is TGTGCCAGCAGCGAACCCGGACTGTACAATGAGCAGTTCTTC. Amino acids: CASSEPGLYNEQFF.

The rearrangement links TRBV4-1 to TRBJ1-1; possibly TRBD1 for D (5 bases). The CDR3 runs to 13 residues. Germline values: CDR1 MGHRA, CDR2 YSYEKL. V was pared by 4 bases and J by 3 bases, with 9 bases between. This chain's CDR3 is CASSPRGDTEAFF. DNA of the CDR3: TGCGCCAGCAGCCCCCGAGGGGACACTGAAGCTTTCTTT.

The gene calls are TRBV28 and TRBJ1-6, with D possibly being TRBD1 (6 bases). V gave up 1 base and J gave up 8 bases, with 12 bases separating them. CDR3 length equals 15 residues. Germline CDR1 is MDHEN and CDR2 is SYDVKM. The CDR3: CASSLFGGWDSPLHF. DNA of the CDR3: TGTGCCAGCAGTTTATTCGGGGGCTGGGATTCACCCCTCCACTTT. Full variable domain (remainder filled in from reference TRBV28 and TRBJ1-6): DVKVTQSSRYLVKRTGEKVFLECVQDMDHENMFWYRQDPGLGLRLIYFSYDVKMKEKGDIPEGYSVSREKKERFSLILESASTNQTSMYLCASSLFGGWDSPLHFGNGTRLTVT.

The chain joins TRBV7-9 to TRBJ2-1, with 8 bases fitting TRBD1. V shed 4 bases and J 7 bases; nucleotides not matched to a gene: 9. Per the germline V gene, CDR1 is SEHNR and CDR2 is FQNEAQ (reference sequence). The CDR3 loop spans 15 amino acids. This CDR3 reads CASSSRTGLGNEQFF. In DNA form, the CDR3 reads TGTGCCAGCAGCTCTAGGACAGGGTTGGGGAATGAGCAGTTCTTC.

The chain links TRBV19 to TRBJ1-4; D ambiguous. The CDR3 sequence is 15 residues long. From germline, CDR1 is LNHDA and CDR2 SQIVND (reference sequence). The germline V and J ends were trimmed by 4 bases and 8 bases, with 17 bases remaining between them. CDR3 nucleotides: TGTGCCAGTAGTACCCGCCTAGCGGGATTGGAAAAACTGTTTTTT. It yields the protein CASSTRLAGLEKLFF.

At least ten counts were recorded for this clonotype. The CDR3 protein is CASSQEQGTSWTQYF. In DNA, the CDR3 is TGCGCCAGCAGCCAAGAACAGGGTACATCCTGGACCCAGTACTTC. V is TRBV4-1 and J is TRBJ2-5, with D perhaps TRBD1 (6 bases). The CDR3 spans 15 residues. Germline CDR1 is MGHRA and CDR2 is YSYEKL. V was shortened by 0 bases and J by 7 bases, with 15 bases between the two germline ends.

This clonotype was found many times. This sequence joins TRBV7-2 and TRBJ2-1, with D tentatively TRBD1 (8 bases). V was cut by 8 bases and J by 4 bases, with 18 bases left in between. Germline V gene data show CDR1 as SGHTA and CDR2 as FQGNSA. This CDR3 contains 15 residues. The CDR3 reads CASHRGGDRYNEQFF. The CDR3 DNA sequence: TGTGCCAGCCACAGGGGGGGGGACAGATACAATGAGCAGTTCTTC.

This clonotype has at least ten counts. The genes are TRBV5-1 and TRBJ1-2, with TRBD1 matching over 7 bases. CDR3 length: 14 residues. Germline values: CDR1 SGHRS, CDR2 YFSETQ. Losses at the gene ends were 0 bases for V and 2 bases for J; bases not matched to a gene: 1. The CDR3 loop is CASSLGRGNYGYTF. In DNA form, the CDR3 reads TGCGCCAGCAGCTTGGGCAGGGGGAACTATGGCTACACCTTC.

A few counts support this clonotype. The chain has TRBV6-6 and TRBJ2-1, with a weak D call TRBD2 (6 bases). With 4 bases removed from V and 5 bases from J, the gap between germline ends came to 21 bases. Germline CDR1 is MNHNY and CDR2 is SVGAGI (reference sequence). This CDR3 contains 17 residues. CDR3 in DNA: TGTGCCAGCAGTTGGGGGTGGGACGCGGGAAAGGACAATGAGCAGTTCTTC. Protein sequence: CASSWGWDAGKDNEQFF.

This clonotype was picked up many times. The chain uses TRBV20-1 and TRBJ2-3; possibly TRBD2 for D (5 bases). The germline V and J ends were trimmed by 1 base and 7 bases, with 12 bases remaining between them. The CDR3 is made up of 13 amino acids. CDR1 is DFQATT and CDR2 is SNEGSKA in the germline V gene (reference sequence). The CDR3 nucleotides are TGCAGTGCTAGAGTCGTAGCCGGGAATACGCAGTATTTT. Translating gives CSARVVAGNTQYF.

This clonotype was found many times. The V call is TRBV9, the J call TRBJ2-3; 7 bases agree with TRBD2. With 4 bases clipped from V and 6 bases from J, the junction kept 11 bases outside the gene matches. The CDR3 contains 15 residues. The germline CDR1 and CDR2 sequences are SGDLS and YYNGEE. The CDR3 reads CASSPSGAQGDTQYF. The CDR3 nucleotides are TGTGCCAGCAGCCCCAGCGGGGCGCAAGGGGATACGCAGTATTTT.

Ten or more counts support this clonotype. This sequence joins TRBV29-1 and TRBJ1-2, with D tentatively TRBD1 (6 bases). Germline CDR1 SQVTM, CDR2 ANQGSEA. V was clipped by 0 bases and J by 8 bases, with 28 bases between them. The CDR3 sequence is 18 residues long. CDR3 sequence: CSVEDRIPGQLPRGGYTF. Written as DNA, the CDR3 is TGCAGCGTTGAAGATCGAATTCCAGGACAGCTCCCTAGGGGAGGCTACACCTTC.

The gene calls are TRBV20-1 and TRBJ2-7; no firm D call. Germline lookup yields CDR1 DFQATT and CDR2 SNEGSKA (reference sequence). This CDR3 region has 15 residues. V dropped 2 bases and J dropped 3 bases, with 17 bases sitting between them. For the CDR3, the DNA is TGCAGTGCTAGACGGGCGTCCCCCCTTCTCTACGAGCAGTACTTC. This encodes CSARRASPLLYEQYF.

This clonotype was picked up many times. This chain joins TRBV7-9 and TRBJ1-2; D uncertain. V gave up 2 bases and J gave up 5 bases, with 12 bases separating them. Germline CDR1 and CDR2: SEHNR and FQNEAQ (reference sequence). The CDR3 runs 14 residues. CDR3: CASSLSQEWYGYTF. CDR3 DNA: TGTGCCAGCAGCTTATCGCAAGAATGGTATGGCTACACCTTC.